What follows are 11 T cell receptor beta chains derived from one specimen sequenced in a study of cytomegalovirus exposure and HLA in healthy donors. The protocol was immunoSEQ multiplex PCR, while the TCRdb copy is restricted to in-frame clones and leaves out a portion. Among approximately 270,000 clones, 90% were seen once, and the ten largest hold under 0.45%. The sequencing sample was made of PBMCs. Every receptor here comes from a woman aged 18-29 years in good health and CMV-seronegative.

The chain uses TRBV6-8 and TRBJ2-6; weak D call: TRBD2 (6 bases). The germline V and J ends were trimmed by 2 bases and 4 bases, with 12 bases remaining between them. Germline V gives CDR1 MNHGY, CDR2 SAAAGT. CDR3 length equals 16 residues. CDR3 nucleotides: TGTGCCAGCAGTTACCCGGGACTTGAGGGGGCCAACGTCCTGACTTTC. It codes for CASSYPGLEGANVLTF.

The CDR3 reads CASRGRINEQFF. In DNA form, the CDR3 reads TGTGCCAGCCGAGGGAGGATCAATGAGCAGTTCTTC. The rearrangement uses TRBV5-4 and TRBJ2-1; D may be TRBD2 (6 bases). The V end lost 7 bases, the J end lost 6 bases, and 11 bases lay between the germline ends. This CDR3 spans 12 amino acids. Germline-derived CDR1 and CDR2 are SGHNT and YYREEE (reference sequence).

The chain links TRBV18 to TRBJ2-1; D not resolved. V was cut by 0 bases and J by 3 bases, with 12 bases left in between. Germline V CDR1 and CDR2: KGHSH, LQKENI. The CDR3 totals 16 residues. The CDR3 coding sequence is TGTGCCAGCTCACCACCGGGCCAGTCTATCTACAATGAGCAGTTCTTC. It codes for CASSPPGQSIYNEQFF.

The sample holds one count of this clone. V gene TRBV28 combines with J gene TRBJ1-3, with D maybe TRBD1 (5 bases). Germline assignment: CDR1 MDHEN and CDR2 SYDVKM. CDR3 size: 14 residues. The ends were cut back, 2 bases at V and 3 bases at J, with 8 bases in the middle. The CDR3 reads CASSLARDGNTIYF. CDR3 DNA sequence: TGTGCCAGCAGTTTAGCCAGGGATGGAAACACCATATATTTT.

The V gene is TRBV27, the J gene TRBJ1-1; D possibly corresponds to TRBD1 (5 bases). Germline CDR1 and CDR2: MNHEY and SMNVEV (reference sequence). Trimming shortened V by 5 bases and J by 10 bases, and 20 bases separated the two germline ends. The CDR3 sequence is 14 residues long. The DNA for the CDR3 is TGTGCCAGCAGTCCCGACAGCCCTTCCCGAGGAGCTTTCTTT. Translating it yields CASSPDSPSRGAFF.

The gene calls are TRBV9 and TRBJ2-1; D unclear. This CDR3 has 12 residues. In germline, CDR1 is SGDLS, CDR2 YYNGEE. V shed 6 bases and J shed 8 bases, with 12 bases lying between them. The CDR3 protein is CASIRSGYEQFF. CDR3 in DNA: TGTGCCAGCATCCGGAGTGGGTATGAGCAGTTCTTC.

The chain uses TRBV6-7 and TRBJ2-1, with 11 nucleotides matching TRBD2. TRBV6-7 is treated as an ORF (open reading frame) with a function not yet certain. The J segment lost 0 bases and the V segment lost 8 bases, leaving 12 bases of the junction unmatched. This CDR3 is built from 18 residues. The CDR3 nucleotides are TGTGCCAGCCTCCCTGGTAGCGGGGGGGGTAGCTCCTACAATGAGCAGTTCTTC. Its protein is CASLPGSGGGSSYNEQFF.

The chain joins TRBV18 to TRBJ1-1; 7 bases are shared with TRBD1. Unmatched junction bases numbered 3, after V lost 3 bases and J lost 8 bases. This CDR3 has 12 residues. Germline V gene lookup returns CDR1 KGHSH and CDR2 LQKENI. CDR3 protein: CASSPQTGEAFF. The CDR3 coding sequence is TGTGCCAGCTCACCCCAGACAGGGGAAGCTTTCTTT.

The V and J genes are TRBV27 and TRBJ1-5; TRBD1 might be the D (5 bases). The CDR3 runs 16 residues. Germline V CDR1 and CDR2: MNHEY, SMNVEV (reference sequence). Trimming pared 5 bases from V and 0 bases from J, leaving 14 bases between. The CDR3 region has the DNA TGTGCCAGCAGTCCCTCCGCGGGGGGTAGCAATCAGCCCCAGCATTTT. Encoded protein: CASSPSAGGSNQPQHF.

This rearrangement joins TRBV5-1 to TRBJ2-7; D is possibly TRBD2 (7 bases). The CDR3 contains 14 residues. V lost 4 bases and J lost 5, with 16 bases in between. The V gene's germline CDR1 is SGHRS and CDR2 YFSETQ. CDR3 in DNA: TGCGCCAGCAGCCCGGGGGGCTTTGGGGACGAGCAGTACGTC. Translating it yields CASSPGGFGDEQYV.

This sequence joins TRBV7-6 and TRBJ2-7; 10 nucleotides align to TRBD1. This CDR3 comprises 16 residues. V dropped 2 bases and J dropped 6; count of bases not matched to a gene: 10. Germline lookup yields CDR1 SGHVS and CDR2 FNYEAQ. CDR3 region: CASSLTPGQGLSEQYF. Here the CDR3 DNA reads TGTGCCAGCAGCTTAACACCGGGACAGGGGCTCTCCGAGCAGTACTTC.